Shown below are 9 T cell receptor beta chains from a single sample sequenced in a study of CD8 T cells in Susac syndrome (dated by TCRdb to the late 2010s). The library relied on the immunoSEQ multiplex PCR assay. RNA was extracted with the RNeasy kit and roughly 0.45 to 1 ug was reverse transcribed using random hexamers. TCRdb took the public reads, trimmed them with fastp at Q25, ran MiXCR for clone calling and kept in-frame beta chains. Under each unique CDR3 protein, matching rows form one entry showing the most common genes and DNA. For this sample the table gives approximately 170,000 distinct CDR3 sequences, of which 93% were detected only once. The leading ten clones occupy roughly 0.13% of the sample. Sequenced material: CD4+ T cells from PBMCs. These receptors all stem from a human donor in good health.

V is TRBV4-1 and J is TRBJ1-5; unclear D gene. The V end lost 2 bases, the J end lost 3 bases, and 14 bases lay between the germline ends. CDR3 length: 16 amino acids. Germline lookup yields CDR1 MGHRA and CDR2 YSYEKL. For the CDR3, the DNA is TGCGCCAGCAGCCAAACCCGGCTAGGAGACAATCAGCCCCAGCATTTT. Residues: CASSQTRLGDNQPQHF.

V gene TRBV7-9 combines with J gene TRBJ1-2; D perhaps matches TRBD1 (6 bases). Germline lookup yields CDR1 SEHNR and CDR2 FQNEAQ (reference sequence). This CDR3 contains 14 residues. Trimming pared 7 bases from V and 4 bases from J, leaving 16 bases between. CDR3 nucleotides: TGTGCCAGCATCAACCGGACAGCCTTCTATGGCTACACCTTC. Translating it yields CASINRTAFYGYTF.

The chain couples TRBV30 to TRBJ1-1, with D possibly TRBD1 on 6 matching bases. This CDR3 is 13 amino acids long. The germline CDR1 and CDR2 sequences are GTSNPN and SVGIG (reference sequence). The V gene lost 0 bases and the J gene lost 7 bases, with 12 bases spanning the gap. CDR3: CAWSVQGGIEAFF. The CDR3, as DNA: TGTGCCTGGAGTGTACAGGGAGGAATTGAAGCTTTCTTT.

This chain connects TRBV4-1 to TRBJ2-3; possibly TRBD2 for D (5 bases). The CDR3 is 17 residues long. V lost 0 bases and J 2 bases, leaving 15 bases between the germline ends. Germline V gene lookup returns CDR1 MGHRA and CDR2 YSYEKL. The CDR3 spells CASSQDTVNGLTDTQYF. Here the CDR3 DNA reads TGCGCCAGCAGCCAAGATACTGTGAACGGACTCACAGATACGCAGTATTTT.

The V and J genes are TRBV7-3 and TRBJ2-7; 8 bases fit TRBD2. Trimming at V came to 5 bases and at J to 6 bases, leaving 6 bases not matched to a gene. The CDR3 extends over 13 amino acids. Germline V gene data show CDR1 as SGHTA and CDR2 as FQGTGA. For the CDR3, the DNA is TGTGCCAGCAGCCCCACGGGGGGGCGCGAGCAGTACTTC. It encodes CASSPTGGREQYF.

The chain recombines TRBV20-1 with TRBJ1-2, with 7 nucleotides matching TRBD1. V lost 5 bases and J lost 4; bases outside the gene matches: 4. The V gene's germline CDR1 is DFQATT and CDR2 SNEGSKA (reference sequence). The CDR3 consists of 12 residues. CDR3 amino acids: CSALGQVYGYTF. The CDR3 coding sequence is TGCAGTGCTCTCGGACAGGTCTATGGCTACACCTTC.

The chain joins TRBV5-1 to TRBJ2-7; D is tentatively TRBD1 or TRBD2 (5 bases each). CDR3 length: 15 amino acids. Germline loops: CDR1 SGHRS, CDR2 YFSETQ. The V and J ends lost 4 bases and 4 bases respectively, with 18 bases between them. The CDR3: CASSEGPTLLYEQYF. Here the CDR3 DNA reads TGCGCCAGCAGCGAGGGACCGACGCTCCTTTACGAGCAGTACTTC.

The rearrangement uses TRBV7-3 and TRBJ2-2; D gene ambiguous. Germline-derived CDR1 and CDR2 are SGHTA and FQGTGA. The CDR3 runs 15 residues. V shed 1 base and J shed 0 bases, with 6 bases lying between them. Here the CDR3 DNA reads TGTGCCAGCAGCTTAATGGCGACGAACACCGGGGAGCTGTTTTTT. This encodes CASSLMATNTGELFF. Full variable domain (missing parts from reference TRBV7-3 and TRBJ2-2): GAGVSQTPSNKVTEKGKYVELRCDPISGHTALYWYRQSLGQGPEFLIYFQGTGAADDSGLPNDRFFAVRPEGSVSTLKIQRTERGDSAVYLCASSLMATNTGELFFGEGSRLTVL.

The chain links TRBV6-5 to TRBJ1-1; D is possibly TRBD1 (5 bases). The CDR3 extends over 15 amino acids. The germline V gene has CDR1 MNHEY and CDR2 SVGAGI. With 0 bases removed from V and 4 bases from J, the gap between germline ends came to 12 bases. CDR3 nucleotide sequence: TGTGCCAGCAGTTACTCGGGGGGACCGGGCACTGAAGCTTTCTTT. Amino acid sequence: CASSYSGGPGTEAFF.